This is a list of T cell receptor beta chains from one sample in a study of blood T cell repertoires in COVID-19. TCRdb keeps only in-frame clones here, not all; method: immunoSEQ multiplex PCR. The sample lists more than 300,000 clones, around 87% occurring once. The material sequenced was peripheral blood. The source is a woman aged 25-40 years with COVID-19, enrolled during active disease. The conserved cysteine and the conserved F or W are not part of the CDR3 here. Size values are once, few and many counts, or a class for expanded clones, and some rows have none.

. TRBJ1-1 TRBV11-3 ASSLTQGAAF
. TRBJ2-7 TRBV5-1 ASSLEGRYEQY
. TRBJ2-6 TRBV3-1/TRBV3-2 ASSQGLPGANVLT
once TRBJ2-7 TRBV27 ASSRRYSYEQY
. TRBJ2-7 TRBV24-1 ATSDTSSEQY
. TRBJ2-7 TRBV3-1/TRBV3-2 ASSPLAGVEQY
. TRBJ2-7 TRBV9 ASSVGGSGEHEQY
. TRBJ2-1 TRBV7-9 ASSPPGVLTYNEQF
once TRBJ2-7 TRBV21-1 ASSRQGPYEQY
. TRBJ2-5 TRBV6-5 ASMGQQETQY
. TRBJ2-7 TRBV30 AGTAGTYEQY
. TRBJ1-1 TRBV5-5 ASSFRVGTEAF
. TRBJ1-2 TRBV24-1 ATSEDRDDYGYT
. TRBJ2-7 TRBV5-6 ASSGRGRTSYEQY
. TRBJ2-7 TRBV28 ASSRRVSSYEQY
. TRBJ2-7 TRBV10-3 AIRGATTGAYEQY
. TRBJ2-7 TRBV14 ASSQAQGLLRYEQY
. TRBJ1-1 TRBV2 ASSAFGNTEAF
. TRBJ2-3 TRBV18 ASSPGTSNSYTQY
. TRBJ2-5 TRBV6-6 ASSYRDRQETQY
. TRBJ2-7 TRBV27 ASARDYYSYEQY
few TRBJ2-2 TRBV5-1 ASSSTTGPGGELF
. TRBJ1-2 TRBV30 AWTPGQGAGGYT
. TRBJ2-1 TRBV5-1 ASSSTGGLYNEQF
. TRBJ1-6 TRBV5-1 ASSLGTGNSPLH
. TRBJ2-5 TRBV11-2 ASSLERQQETQY
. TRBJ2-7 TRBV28 ASSRSSAGTYEQY
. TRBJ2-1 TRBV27 ASSLSMRGAGNEQF
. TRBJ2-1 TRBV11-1 ASSPRSGRAYNEQF
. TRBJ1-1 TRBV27 ASSLSGTTEAF
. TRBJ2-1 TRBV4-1 ASSQVTSGSVEQF
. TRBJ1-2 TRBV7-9 ASSSGTGVGYT
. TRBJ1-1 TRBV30 AWREAQGMNTEAF
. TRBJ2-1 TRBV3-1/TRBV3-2 ASSPTTSNEQF
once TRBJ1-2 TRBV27 ASSQGQSIFYGYT
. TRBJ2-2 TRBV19 ASSAGRNTGELF
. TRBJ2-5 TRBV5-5 ASSLTGLGETQY
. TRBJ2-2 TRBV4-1 ASSQFPPGAYTGELF
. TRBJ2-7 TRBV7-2 ASSFQLAGYEQY